The source of this T cell receptor (beta chain) is a study of graft-versus-host responses after intestinal transplantation (dated by TCRdb to 2020 to 2022). As for the study more broadly: Multivisceral, liver-intestinal, or isolated intestinal transplants were received by the recipients. Every recipient was given anti-thymocyte globulin induction, then maintenance tacrolimus and steroids for roughly 3 years. After intestinal transplantation, graft-versus-host and host-versus-graft alloreactive T cell clones were followed in the graft, circulation and bone marrow using bulk TCR-beta CDR3 sequencing. Alloreactive clones were identified by sequencing pre-transplant mixed lymphocyte reaction products and comparing them with unstimulated pre-transplant donor and recipient T cells. The cohort enrolled about two dozen intestinal transplant recipients, one of whom was a retransplant, and 3 patients without pretransplant specimens were excluded. Donor T cell macrochimerism was defined as a peak of at least 4% donor T cells among recipient peripheral blood mononuclear cells. Rather than going through the commercial service, samples from a few later patients were sequenced in-house on an Illumina MiSeq and processed with MiXCR. The paper's findings and limits, for the study overall: In the allografts of patients with donor T cell macrochimerism, GvH to HvG T cell clonal ratios were high. Early after transplant, declines in HvG clones were associated with peak levels of circulating GvH clones. GvH clones were detected in recipient bone marrow, and some of these GvH clones were observed earlier in ileal mucosa or blood, consistent with an intestinal mucosal origin. The relatively low number and heterogeneity of intestinal transplant patients limited the conclusions.

In the first month after transplant, blood samples were collected up to 4 times, and after that at least monthly when available. The library was generated by the immunoSEQ multiplex PCR assay. High-throughput TCR-beta CDR3 sequencing of genomic DNA from most patients was performed by Adaptive Biotechnologies. On the authors' methods: TCR sequencing data for some 17 patients were retrieved from Adaptive's ImmunoSEQ software; a few other patients were processed with MiXCR and VDJtools. Because the origin of CDR3 nucleotide sequences shared between donor and recipient could not be assigned, those sequences were removed. To be classed as alloreactive, a clone needed at least 2-fold expansion over unstimulated cells and a minimum CFSE-low frequency of 0.002% (template counts) or 0.001% (read counts). Mappable clones were those detected in sequenced pre-transplant spleen, lymph node, or MLR CFSE-low populations of the donor or recipient. The cumulative frequency of alloreactive clones was calculated as a percentage of all sequences, weighted by copy number. TCRdb obtained this table from immuneACCESS and retained in-frame rearrangements with V and J assigned. These tables miss some clones; where compared with another copy, unresolved V genes account for less than half of the shortfall, and the remainder is unexplained. V and J calls and clone size are given by that table; D and trimming were obtained from the DNA. In this sample the table shows 15,000 to 20,000 clones, 80% to 95% of which occur a single time. 1.9% of the sample goes to the ten largest clones.

This clone is a singleton in its sample. Its recognized antigen is unknown. There are no base qualities to consult, and no much larger clone falls within one base. The junction shows trimming of 6 bases on V and 7 bases on J, plus 16 bases between the germline ends. Per the germline V gene, MNHNS is the CDR1 and SASEGT is the CDR2. From the cysteine up to the phenylalanine, the CDR3 has a length of 14 residues. Solely the CDR3 DNA is kept, with 42 bases framed from the first base. The source material was PBMCs, sampled roughly 54 weeks after transplant. The sequence is built from TRBV6-1 and TRBJ1-3, with TRBD1 as a weak D call on 6 bases. The clonotype originates from a human patient who received an intestinal transplant, so some T cells may come from the graft donor. This receptor has the CDR3 CASSLQGFANTIYF. The bases are TGTGCCAGCAGCCTACAGGGTTTCGCCAACACCATATATTTT.